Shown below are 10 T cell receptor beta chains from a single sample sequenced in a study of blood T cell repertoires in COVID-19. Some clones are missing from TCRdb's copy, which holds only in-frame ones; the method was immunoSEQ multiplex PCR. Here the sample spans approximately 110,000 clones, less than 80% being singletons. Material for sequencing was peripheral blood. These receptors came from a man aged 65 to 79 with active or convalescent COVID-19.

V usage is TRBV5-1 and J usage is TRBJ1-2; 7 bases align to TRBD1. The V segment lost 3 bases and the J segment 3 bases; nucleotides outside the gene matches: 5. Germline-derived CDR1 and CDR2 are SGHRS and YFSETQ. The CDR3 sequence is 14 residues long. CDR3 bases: TGCGCCAGCAGCTCGGGACAGCGGGACTATGGCTACACCTTC. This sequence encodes CASSSGQRDYGYTF. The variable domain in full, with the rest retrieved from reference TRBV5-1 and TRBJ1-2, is KAGVTQTPRYLIKTRGQQVTLSCSPISGHRSVSWYQQTPGQGLQFLFEYFSETQRNKGNFPGRFSGRQFSNSRSEMNVSTLELGDSALYLCASSSGQRDYGYTFGSGTRLTVV.

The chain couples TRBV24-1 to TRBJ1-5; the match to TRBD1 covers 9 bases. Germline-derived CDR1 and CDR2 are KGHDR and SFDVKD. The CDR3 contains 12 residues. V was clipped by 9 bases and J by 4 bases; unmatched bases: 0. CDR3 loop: CATGQGNQPQHF. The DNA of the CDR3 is TGTGCCACCGGACAGGGGAATCAGCCCCAGCATTTT.

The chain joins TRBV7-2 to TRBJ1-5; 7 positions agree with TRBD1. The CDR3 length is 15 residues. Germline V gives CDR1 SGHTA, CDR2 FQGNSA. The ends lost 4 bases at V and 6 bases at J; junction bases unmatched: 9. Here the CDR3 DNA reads TGTGCCAGCAGCTCTGTTGGGCAGGGGGTTCAGCCCCAGCATTTT. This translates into CASSSVGQGVQPQHF. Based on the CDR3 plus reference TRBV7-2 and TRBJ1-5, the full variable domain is GAGVSQSPSNKVTEKGKDVELRCDPISGHTALYWYRQSLGQGLEFLIYFQGNSAPDKSGLPSDRFSAERTGGSVSTLTIQRTQQEDSAVYLCASSSVGQGVQPQHFGDGTRLSIL.

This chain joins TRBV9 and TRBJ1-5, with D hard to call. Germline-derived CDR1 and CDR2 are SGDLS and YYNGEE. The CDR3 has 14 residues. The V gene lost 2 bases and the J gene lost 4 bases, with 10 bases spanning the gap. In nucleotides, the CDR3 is TGTGCCAGCAGCGTTGGGTCGGGTAATCAGCCCCAGCATTTT. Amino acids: CASSVGSGNQPQHF.

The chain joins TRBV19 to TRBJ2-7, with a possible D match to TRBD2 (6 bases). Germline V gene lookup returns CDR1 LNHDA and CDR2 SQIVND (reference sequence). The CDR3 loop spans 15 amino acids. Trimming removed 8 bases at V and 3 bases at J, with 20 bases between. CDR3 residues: CASRGKGTRGYEQYF. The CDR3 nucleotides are TGTGCCAGTCGGGGGAAAGGGACCCGCGGCTACGAGCAGTACTTC.

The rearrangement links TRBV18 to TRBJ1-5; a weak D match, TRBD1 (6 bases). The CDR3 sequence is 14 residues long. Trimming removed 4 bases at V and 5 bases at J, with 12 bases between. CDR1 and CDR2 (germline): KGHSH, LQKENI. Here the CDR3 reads CASSRDRGYQPQHF. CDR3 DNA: TGTGCCAGCTCACGGGATAGGGGGTATCAGCCCCAGCATTTT.

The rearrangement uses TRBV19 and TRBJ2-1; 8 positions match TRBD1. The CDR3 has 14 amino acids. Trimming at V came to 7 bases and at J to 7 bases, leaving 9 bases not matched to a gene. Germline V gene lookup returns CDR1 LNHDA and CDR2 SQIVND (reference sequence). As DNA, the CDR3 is TGTGCCAGTACCCTAATGACAGGGGCGAATGAGCAGTTCTTC. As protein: CASTLMTGANEQFF.

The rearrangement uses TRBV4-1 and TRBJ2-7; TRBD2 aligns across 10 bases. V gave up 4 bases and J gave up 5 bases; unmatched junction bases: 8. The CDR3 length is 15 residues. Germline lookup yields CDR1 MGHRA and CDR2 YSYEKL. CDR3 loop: CASSRTGTSVDEQYF. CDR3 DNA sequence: TGCGCCAGCAGCCGAACCGGGACTAGCGTCGACGAGCAGTACTTC.

CDR3 coding DNA: TGCGCCAGCAGCTCTCTTGGGGGGGTTCAAGAGACCCAGTACTTC. It codes for CASSSLGGVQETQYF. The V gene is TRBV5-1, the J gene TRBJ2-5; TRBD2 agrees at 7 bases. The junction had 7 bases not matched to a gene; V was cut back by 3 bases and J by 2 bases. The germline V gene has CDR1 SGHRS and CDR2 YFSETQ. This CDR3 is built from 15 residues.

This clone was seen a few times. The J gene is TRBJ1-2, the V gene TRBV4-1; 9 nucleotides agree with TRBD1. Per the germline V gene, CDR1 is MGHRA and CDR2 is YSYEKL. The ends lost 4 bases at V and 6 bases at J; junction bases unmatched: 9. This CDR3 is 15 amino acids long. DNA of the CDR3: TGCGCCAGCAGCCTAAACCAAGGGACAGGGAATGGCTACACCTTC. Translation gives CASSLNQGTGNGYTF.